This TCR beta chain was identified during a study of T cell responses to AZD1222 COVID-19 vaccine. Overall study findings and caveats: Repertoires were obtained solely post-peak T cell response. Baseline seropositivity occurred in only a handful of AZD1222 recipients. The donors showed a predominance of white British ancestry and of females, with possible underestimation of clonal diversity.

Concerning this clone itself: Its cognate antigen is unknown.

This CDR3 is built from 13 residues. Trimming stripped 4 bases from V and 0 bases from J, with 9 bases between. CDR1 is SQVTM and CDR2 is ANQGSEA in the germline V gene. Assay: immunoSEQ multiplex PCR; the TCRdb copy retains only in-frame clones and omits some. The sample holds 180,000 or so clones, roughly nine tenths seen once. This clonotype originated in an adult who received the AZD1222 COVID-19 vaccine. The J gene is TRBJ1-2, the V gene TRBV29-1, with D uncertain. Here the sequenced sample was peripheral blood, taken 28 days after the second AZD1222 dose. For the CDR3, the DNA is TGCAGCGTTGCGTCCGGAGCTAACTATGGCTACACCTTC. Translation gives CSVASGANYGYTF. Full variable domain (missing parts from reference TRBV29-1 and TRBJ1-2): SAVISQKPSRDICQRGTSLTIQCQVDSQVTMMFWYRQQPGQSLTLIATANQGSEATYESGFVIDKFPISRPNLTFSTLTVSNMSPEDSSIYLCSVASGANYGYTFGSGTRLTVV.